These 15 T cell receptor beta chains were all obtained from the same sample, sequenced in a study of cytomegalovirus exposure and HLA in healthy donors (dated by TCRdb to the late 2010s). The library was produced with the immunoSEQ multiplex PCR assay. For the multiplex PCR, a mixture combining 60 forward primers for TCR Vbeta segments and 13 reverse primers for TCR Jbeta segments was used. Here the immuneACCESS table is served through TCRdb, limited to in-frame sequences with V and J called. Missing clones are a known gap in these copies; in checked studies unresolved V genes cover under half, and the rest lacks a known reason. The sample table contains over 65,000 clones; only one count was recorded for about 68% of them. The top ten clones comprise under 7.5% of the sample. The sequencing input was PBMCs. Source of these receptors: a woman between 45 and 65 years old in good health and CMV-seropositive.

The chain has TRBV19 and TRBJ2-7; 7 nucleotides match TRBD2. The V gene's germline CDR1 is LNHDA and CDR2 SQIVND (reference sequence). The CDR3 sequence is 13 residues long. CDR3 in amino acids: CAVGGVRSYEQYF. The CDR3 DNA sequence: TGTGCGGTTGGGGGGGTGAGATCCTACGAGCAGTACTTC.

V and J are TRBV9 and TRBJ2-7; 9 bases fit TRBD2. The germline CDR1 and CDR2 sequences are SGDLS and YYNGEE. Unmatched junction bases numbered 9, after V lost 4 bases and J lost 7 bases. The CDR3 runs to 14 residues. The CDR3 spells CASSRGGALWEQYF. The CDR3 DNA reads as TGTGCCAGCAGCCGCGGGGGGGCGTTGTGGGAGCAGTACTTC.

This CDR3 reads CATSRDDVSGDTQYF. CDR3 DNA: TGTGCCACCAGCAGAGATGACGTTTCGGGGGATACGCAGTATTTT. V gene TRBV15 combines with J gene TRBJ2-3, with a tentative D call TRBD2 (5 bases). Trimming removed 0 bases from V and 6 bases from J, with 13 bases in between. The CDR3 is made up of 15 amino acids. Germline V lookup: CDR1 LNHNV, CDR2 YYDKDF (reference sequence).

This chain joins TRBV19 and TRBJ2-5; perhaps TRBD2 as D (7 bases). V dropped 3 bases and J dropped 1 base, with 9 bases sitting between them. The CDR3 loop spans 14 amino acids. Germline V lookup: CDR1 LNHDA, CDR2 SQIVND (reference sequence). The CDR3 loop is CASSMGGPQETQYF. CDR3 DNA sequence: TGTGCCAGTAGTATGGGGGGGCCCCAAGAGACCCAGTACTTC. Complete variable domain (other parts from reference TRBV19 and TRBJ2-5): DGGITQSPKYLFRKEGQNVTLSCEQNLNHDAMYWYRQDPGQGLRLIYYSQIVNDFQKGDIAEGYSVSREKKESFPLTVTSAQKNPTAFYLCASSMGGPQETQYFGPGTRLLVL.

The V and J genes are TRBV6-7 and TRBJ1-2; D remains ambiguous. TRBV6-7 is an open reading frame whose function is uncertain. Trimming stripped 3 bases from V and 4 bases from J, with 9 bases between. This CDR3 has 13 amino acids. The CDR3 sequence is CASSYILGYGYTF. CDR3 sequence (DNA): TGTGCCAGCAGTTATATCCTAGGCTATGGCTACACCTTC.

The CDR3 DNA follows: TGTGCCAGCAGCTTAGAGTACCCCGGGACTAGCGGAGCCCACAATGAGCAGTTCTTC. Translating it yields CASSLEYPGTSGAHNEQFF. The gene calls are TRBV11-2 and TRBJ2-1; 11 positions agree with TRBD2. The germline V gene encodes CDR1 SGHAT and CDR2 FQNNGV. Losses at the gene ends were 0 bases for V and 5 bases for J; bases not matched to a gene: 12. There are 19 residues in the CDR3.

The genes are TRBV10-3 and TRBJ1-1, with 7 bases lining up with TRBD1. Germline V lookup: CDR1 ENHRY, CDR2 SYGVKD. After removal of 7 bases from V and 4 bases from J, the junction contained 9 bases not matched to a gene. CDR3 size: 14 residues. CDR3 bases: TGTGCCATCACTCCCACAGGGGATGGCACTGAAGCTTTCTTT. Translated: CAITPTGDGTEAFF.

This clone was picked up a small number of times. This chain connects TRBV6-4 to TRBJ2-1, with 8 bases fitting TRBD2. Germline V CDR1 and CDR2: MRHNA, SNTAGT. With V trimmed by 3 bases and J by 2 bases, 6 bases remained unmatched. The CDR3 runs 16 residues. CDR3 bases: TGTGCCAGCAGTGAATCAGCGGGGGACCCCTACAATGAGCAGTTCTTC. Protein sequence: CASSESAGDPYNEQFF.

The chain combines TRBV2 with TRBJ1-1, with a possible D match to TRBD1 (5 bases). In germline, CDR1 is SNHLY, CDR2 FYNNEI. V lost 6 bases to trimming and J lost 5 bases, with 13 bases between them. This CDR3 is 13 amino acids long. This CDR3 is CASSAGIVTEAFF. CDR3 DNA sequence: TGTGCCAGCAGCGCAGGGATAGTTACTGAAGCTTTCTTT.

This clone has a handful of counts. The V call is TRBV19, the J call TRBJ2-7; possibly TRBD2 for D (5 bases). V shed 4 bases and J shed 4 bases, with 11 bases lying between them. CDR3 length: 13 residues. The germline V gene encodes CDR1 LNHDA and CDR2 SQIVND (reference sequence). For the CDR3, the DNA is TGTGCCAGTAGTAAGGAGGCGGCATACGAGCAGTACTTC. Amino acid sequence: CASSKEAAYEQYF.

V is TRBV7-9 and J is TRBJ2-7, with D possibly matching TRBD2 (6 bases). This CDR3 region has 15 residues. Trimming took off 3 bases at V and 2 bases at J, with 14 bases between the two ends. From germline, CDR1 is SEHNR and CDR2 FQNEAQ (reference sequence). CDR3 DNA sequence: TGTGCCAGCAGCTTGCCGGAGGGAAAACCCTACGAGCAGTACTTC. It specifies CASSLPEGKPYEQYF.

V gene TRBV6-5 combines with J gene TRBJ2-7, with 7 bases identical to TRBD2. With 0 bases clipped from V and 3 bases from J, the junction kept 5 bases outside the gene matches. Germline loops: CDR1 MNHEY, CDR2 SVGAGI. This CDR3 contains 15 residues. The CDR3 DNA is TGTGCCAGCAGTTACTCGGGGGGGGGTGACTACGAGCAGTACGTC. Protein sequence: CASSYSGGGDYEQYV.

The chain has TRBV5-1 and TRBJ1-2; 8 bases match TRBD1. This CDR3 is built from 15 residues. With V trimmed by 4 bases and J by 4 bases, 9 bases remained unmatched. Germline CDR1 reads SGHRS; CDR2 reads YFSETQ. In DNA form, the CDR3 reads TGCGCCAGCAGCCTCTGGACAGGGCTGGGCTATGGCTACACCTTC. It specifies CASSLWTGLGYGYTF.

This clone is a singleton in its sample. This chain's CDR3 is CASRREGGPYNEQFF. The CDR3 coding sequence is TGTGCCAGTCGTAGGGAGGGGGGGCCATACAATGAGCAGTTCTTC. The rearrangement links TRBV19 to TRBJ2-1, with TRBD2 as a possible D gene (7 bases). The germline CDR1 and CDR2 sequences are LNHDA and SQIVND (reference sequence). Trimming cost V 8 bases and J 4 bases, with 18 bases left between them. This CDR3 is built from 15 residues.

The CDR3 DNA follows: TGTGCCTGGAGTCCCTCGGGCAGGGGTAGGCTGTACGTC. It translates to CAWSPSGRGRLYV. This chain links TRBV30 with TRBJ2-7; maybe TRBD1 (6 bases). Trimming removed 2 bases from V and 12 bases from J, with 20 bases in between. Germline V CDR1 and CDR2: GTSNPN, SVGIG (reference sequence). The CDR3 is 13 residues long.